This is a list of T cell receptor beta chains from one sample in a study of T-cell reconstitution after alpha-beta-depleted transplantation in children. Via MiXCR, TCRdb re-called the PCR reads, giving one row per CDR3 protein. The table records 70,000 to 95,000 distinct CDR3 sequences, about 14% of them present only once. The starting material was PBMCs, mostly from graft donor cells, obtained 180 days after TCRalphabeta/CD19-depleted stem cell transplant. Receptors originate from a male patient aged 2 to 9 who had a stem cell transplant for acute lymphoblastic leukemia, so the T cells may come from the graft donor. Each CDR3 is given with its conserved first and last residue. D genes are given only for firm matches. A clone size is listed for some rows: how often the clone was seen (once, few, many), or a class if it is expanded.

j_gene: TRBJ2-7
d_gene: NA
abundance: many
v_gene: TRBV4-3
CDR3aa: CASSQVAGEGYEQYF
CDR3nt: TGCGCCAGCAGCCAAGTGGCTGGGGAAGGTTACGAGCAGTACTTC

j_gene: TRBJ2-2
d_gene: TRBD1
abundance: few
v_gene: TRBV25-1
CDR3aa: CASNKGAGELFF
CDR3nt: TGTGCCAGCAACAAGGGGGCAGGGGAGCTGTTTTTT

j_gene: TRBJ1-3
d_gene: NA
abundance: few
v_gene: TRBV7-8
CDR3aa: CASTYNRLQISSGNTIYF
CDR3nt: TGTGCCAGCACCTACAACAGGCTCCAGATAAGCTCTGGAAACACCATATATTTT

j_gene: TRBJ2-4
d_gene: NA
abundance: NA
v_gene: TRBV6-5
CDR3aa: CASSYRRGPQKNIQYF
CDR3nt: TGTGCCAGCAGTTACCGCCGGGGCCCTCAAAAAAACATTCAGTACTTC

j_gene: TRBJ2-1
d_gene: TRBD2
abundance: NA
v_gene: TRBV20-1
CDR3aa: CSARDLTSGNYNEQFF
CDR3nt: TGCAGTGCTAGAGATCTGACTAGCGGGAACTACAATGAGCAGTTCTTC

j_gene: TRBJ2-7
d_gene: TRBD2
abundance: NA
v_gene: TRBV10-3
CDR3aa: CAISESRLAGFAYEQYF
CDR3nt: TGTGCCATCAGTGAGTCGCGTCTAGCGGGGTTCGCCTACGAGCAGTACTTC

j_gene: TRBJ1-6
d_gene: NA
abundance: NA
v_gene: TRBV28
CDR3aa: CASSIPTNSRASPLHF
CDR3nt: TGTGCCAGCAGCATTCCGACAAACTCCCGGGCATCACCCCTCCACTTT

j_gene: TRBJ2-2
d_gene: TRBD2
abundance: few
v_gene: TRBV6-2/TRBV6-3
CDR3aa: CASSSTSGGTGAGELFF
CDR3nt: TGTGCCAGCAGTTCCACTAGCGGGGGGACCGGGGCCGGGGAGCTGTTTTTT

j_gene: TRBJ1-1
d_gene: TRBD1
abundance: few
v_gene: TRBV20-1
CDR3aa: CSARNSGTGGDEAFF
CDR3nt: TGCAGTGCTAGAAACTCCGGGACAGGGGGCGATGAAGCTTTCTTT

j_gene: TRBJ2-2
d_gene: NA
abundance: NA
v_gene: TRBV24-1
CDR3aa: CATSDMSTGELFF
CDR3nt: TGTGCCACCAGTGACATGTCCACCGGGGAGCTGTTTTTT

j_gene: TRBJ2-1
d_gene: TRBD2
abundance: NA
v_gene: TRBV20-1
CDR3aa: CSARDNYSPGTSGGAYNEQFF
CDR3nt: TGCAGTGCTAGAGATAACTATTCCCCCGGGACTAGCGGGGGGGCCTACAATGAGCAGTTCTTC

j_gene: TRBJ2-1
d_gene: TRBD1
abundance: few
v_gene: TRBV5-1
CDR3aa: CASSTGVTYYNEQFF
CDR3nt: TGCGCCAGCAGCACAGGGGTAACTTACTACAATGAGCAGTTCTTC

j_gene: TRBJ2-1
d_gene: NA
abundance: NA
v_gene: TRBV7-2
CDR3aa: CASSVLSGKSSYNEQFF
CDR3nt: TGTGCCAGCAGCGTACTAAGCGGAAAGAGCTCCTACAATGAGCAGTTCTTC

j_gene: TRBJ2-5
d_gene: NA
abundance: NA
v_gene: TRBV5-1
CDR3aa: CASSLEGSVETQYF
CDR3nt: TGCGCCAGCAGCTTGGAGGGTAGCGTTGAGACCCAGTACTTC

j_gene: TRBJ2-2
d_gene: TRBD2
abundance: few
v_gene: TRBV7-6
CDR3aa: CASSPPGGRLNTGELFF
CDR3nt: TGTGCCAGCAGCCCCCCGGGGGGGCGCCTAAACACCGGGGAGCTGTTTTTT

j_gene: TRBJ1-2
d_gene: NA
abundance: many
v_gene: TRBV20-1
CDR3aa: CSAPGQLNYGYTF
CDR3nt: TGCAGTGCCCCAGGGCAGCTTAACTATGGCTACACCTTC

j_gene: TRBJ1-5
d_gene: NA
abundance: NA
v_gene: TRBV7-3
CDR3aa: CAAEGISSNQPQHF
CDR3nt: TGTGCCGCGGAGGGAATTTCGAGCAATCAGCCCCAGCATTTT

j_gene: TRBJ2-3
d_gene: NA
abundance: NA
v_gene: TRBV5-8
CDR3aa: CARPDVVVADTQYF
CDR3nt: TGTGCCAGGCCCGACGTGGTTGTAGCAGATACGCAGTATTTT

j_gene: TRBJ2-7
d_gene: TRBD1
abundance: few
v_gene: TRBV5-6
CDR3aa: CASSYTGTGAYEQYF
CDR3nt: TGTGCCAGCAGCTATACCGGGACAGGGGCCTACGAGCAGTACTTC

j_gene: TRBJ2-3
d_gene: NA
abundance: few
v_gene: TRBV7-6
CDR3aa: CASSLGTARETDTQYF
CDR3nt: TGTGCCAGCAGCTTAGGGACAGCGCGGGAGACAGATACGCAGTATTTT

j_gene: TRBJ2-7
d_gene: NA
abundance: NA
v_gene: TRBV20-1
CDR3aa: CSARPTGAYEQYF
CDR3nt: TGCAGTGCTAGACCGACGGGGGCCTACGAGCAGTACTTC

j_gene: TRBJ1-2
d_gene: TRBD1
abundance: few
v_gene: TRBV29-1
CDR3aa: CSFWDSSYGYTF
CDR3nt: TGCAGCTTTTGGGACAGCTCCTATGGCTACACCTTC

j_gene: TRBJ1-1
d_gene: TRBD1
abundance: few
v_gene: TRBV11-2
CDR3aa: CASSLELDRGLTEAFF
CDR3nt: TGTGCCAGCAGCTTAGAGCTAGACAGGGGGCTCACTGAAGCTTTCTTT

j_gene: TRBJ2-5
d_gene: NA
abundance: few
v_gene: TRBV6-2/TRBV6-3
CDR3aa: CASSLGTTQYF
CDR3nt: TGTGCCAGCAGCCTAGGGACAACCCAGTACTTC

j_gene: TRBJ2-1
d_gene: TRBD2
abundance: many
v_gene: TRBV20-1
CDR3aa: CSARLAGPYNEQFF
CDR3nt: TGCAGTGCTAGACTAGCGGGCCCCTACAATGAGCAGTTCTTC

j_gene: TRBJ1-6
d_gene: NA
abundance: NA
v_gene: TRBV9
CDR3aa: CASSAEGLKNSPLHF
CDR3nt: TGTGCCAGCAGCGCAGAGGGACTGAAAAATTCACCCCTCCACTTT

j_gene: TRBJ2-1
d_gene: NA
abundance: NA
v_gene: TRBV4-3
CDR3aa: CASSQDLPTGQFF
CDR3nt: TGCGCCAGCAGCCAAGATCTCCCGACGGGGCAGTTCTTC

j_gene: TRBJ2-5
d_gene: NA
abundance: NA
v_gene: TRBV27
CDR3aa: CASSPNRLSISKETQYF
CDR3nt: TGTGCCAGCAGCCCAAATCGACTATCAATCTCAAAAGAGACCCAGTACTTC

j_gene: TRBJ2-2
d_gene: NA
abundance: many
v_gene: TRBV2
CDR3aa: CASSEGRQGGMGRTGELFF
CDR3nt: TGTGCCAGCAGTGAAGGTCGCCAGGGAGGAATGGGACGCACCGGGGAGCTGTTTTTT

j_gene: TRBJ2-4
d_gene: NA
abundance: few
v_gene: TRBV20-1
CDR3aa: CSARGQSGAKNIQYF
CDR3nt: TGCAGTGCTAGGGGTCAGTCCGGAGCCAAAAACATTCAGTACTTC

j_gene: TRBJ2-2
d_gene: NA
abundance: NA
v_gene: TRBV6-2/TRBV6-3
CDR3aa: CASSPSGELFF
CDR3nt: TGTGCCAGCAGTCCGTCGGGGGAGCTGTTTTTC

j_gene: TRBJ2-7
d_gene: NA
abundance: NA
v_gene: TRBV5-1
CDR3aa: CASRDQGGFYEQYF
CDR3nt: TGCGCCAGCAGAGATCAGGGGGGATTCTACGAGCAGTACTTC

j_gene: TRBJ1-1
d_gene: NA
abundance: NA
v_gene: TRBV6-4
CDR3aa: CASCPTAGEAFF
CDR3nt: TGTGCCAGCTGCCCGACGGCAGGGGAAGCTTTCTTT

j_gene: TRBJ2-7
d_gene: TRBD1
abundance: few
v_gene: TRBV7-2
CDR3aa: CASSLYRGSYEQYF
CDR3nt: TGTGCCAGCAGCCTTTACAGGGGATCCTACGAGCAGTACTTC

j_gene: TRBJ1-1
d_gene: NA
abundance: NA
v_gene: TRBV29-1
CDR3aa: CSVARVNMNTEAFF
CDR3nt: TGCAGCGTTGCGAGGGTTAACATGAACACTGAAGCTTTCTTT

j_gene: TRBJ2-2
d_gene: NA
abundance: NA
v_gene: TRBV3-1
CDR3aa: CASSQVWGRVNTGELFF
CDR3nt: TGTGCCAGCAGCCAAGTTTGGGGCAGGGTTAACACCGGGGAGCTGTTTTTT

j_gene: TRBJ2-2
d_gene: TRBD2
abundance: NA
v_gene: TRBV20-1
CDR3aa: CSASRLAGGGNTGELFF
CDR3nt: TGCAGTGCTTCACGACTAGCGGGGGGTGGAAACACCGGGGAGCTGTTTTTT

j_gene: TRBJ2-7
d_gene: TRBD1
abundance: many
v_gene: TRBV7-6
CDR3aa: CASSQMQGGHAYEQYF
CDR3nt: TGTGCCAGCAGCCAAATGCAAGGGGGCCACGCCTACGAGCAGTACTTC

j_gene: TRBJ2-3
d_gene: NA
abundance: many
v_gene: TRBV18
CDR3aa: CASSPLGTRREDTQYF
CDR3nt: TGTGCCAGCTCACCACTGGGGACGCGGCGGGAAGATACGCAGTATTTT

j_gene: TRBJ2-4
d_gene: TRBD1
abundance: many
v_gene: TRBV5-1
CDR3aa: CASSFGQGGIQYF
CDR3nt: TGCGCCAGCAGCTTCGGACAGGGCGGCATTCAGTACTTC

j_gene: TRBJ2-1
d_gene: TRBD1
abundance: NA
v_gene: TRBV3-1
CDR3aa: CASSLTPGVGTGAYSEQFF
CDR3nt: TGTGCCAGCAGCCTGACCCCCGGAGTGGGGACAGGGGCCTATAGTGAGCAGTTCTTC

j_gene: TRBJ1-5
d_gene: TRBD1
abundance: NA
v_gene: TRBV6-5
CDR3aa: CASSYEQGARPQHF
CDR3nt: TGTGCCAGCAGTTACGAACAGGGGGCGCGGCCCCAGCATTTT